This TCR beta chain was documented in a study of CD8 T cells in Susac syndrome. Regarding the study as a whole: The authors found no clonal expansion in Susac syndrome CD4+ T cell repertoires.

This CDR3 contains 15 residues. CDR1 is MNHEY, CDR2 SVGAGI, per germline. V lost 0 bases and J lost 3, with 11 bases in between. Random hexamers served to reverse transcribe roughly 0.45 to 1 ug RNA. TCRdb redid the calling of the immunoSEQ multiplex PCR reads with MiXCR, one entry per CDR3 protein. The sample records 95,000 to 150,000 distinct CDR3 sequences, 95% to 96% being singletons. Remarks on this clonotype: Antigen: not known.

The V and J genes are TRBV6-5 and TRBJ1-2; D not resolved. Sequenced: CD4+ T cells from PBMCs. The sequence came from a human donor with Susac syndrome. The CDR3 nucleotides read TGTGCCAGCAGTTACTCCCAGACCGGATACTATGGCTACACCTTC. Translation: CASSYSQTGYYGYTF.